Shown below are 10 T cell receptor beta chains from a single sample sequenced in a study of T cells in tumors after PD-1 blockade. Measured with immunoSEQ multiplex PCR; TCRdb has only the in-frame clones, and not every one. The sample lists 20,000 to 25,000 clones, about 82% occurring once. Here the sequenced sample was PBMCs, taken after anti-PD-1 treatment. These receptor sequences come from a human donor with basal cell carcinoma.

This clone came up a few times. The CDR3 loop is CASSSSAGASDTQYF. The CDR3 DNA reads TGTGCCAGCAGCTCTAGCGCCGGGGCTTCAGATACGCAGTATTTT. The V and J genes are TRBV7-9 and TRBJ2-3, with D maybe TRBD2 (6 bases). The CDR3 runs 15 residues. CDR1 SEHNR and CDR2 FQNEAQ come from the germline V gene (reference sequence). Trimming left V 4 bases short and J 4 bases short, with 15 bases between.

The chain is built from TRBV7-2 and TRBJ2-3; a weak D match, TRBD1 (6 bases). This CDR3 spans 13 amino acids. Trimming took 4 bases from V and 5 from J, leaving 10 bases between them. Germline V gene sequence: CDR1 SGHTA, CDR2 FQGNSA. The CDR3 here is CASSSQGGDTQYF. The CDR3 nucleotides read TGTGCCAGCAGCTCTCAAGGGGGAGATACGCAGTATTTT. Using reference TRBV7-2 and TRBJ2-3 for the parts outside the CDR3, the full variable domain is GAGVSQSPSNKVTEKGKDVELRCDPISGHTALYWYRQSLGQGLEFLIYFQGNSAPDKSGLPSDRFSAERTGGSVSTLTIQRTQQEDSAVYLCASSSQGGDTQYFGPGTRLTVL.

The chain carries TRBV25-1 and TRBJ1-6; no clear D gene. The CDR3 length is 14 residues. Germline V lookup: CDR1 MGHDK, CDR2 SYGVNS. Between the trimmed V and J ends, which lost 6 bases and 5 bases, there was a span of 11 bases. In DNA, the CDR3 is TGTGCCAGCAGAAACCTTCGGGATAATTCACCCCTCCACTTT. It translates to CASRNLRDNSPLHF.

The chain carries TRBV29-1 and TRBJ2-5, with D tentatively TRBD2 (5 bases). The CDR3 loop spans 13 amino acids. The V end was cut by 7 bases, the J end by 7 bases, with 19 bases between. Germline-derived CDR1 and CDR2 are SQVTM and ANQGSEA. DNA of the CDR3: TGCAGCGCGACTGGACTTGCGGGCGGGACCCAGTACTTC. This translates into CSATGLAGGTQYF.

The chain recombines TRBV27 with TRBJ1-1; D gene unclear. Germline V gene lookup returns CDR1 MNHEY and CDR2 SMNVEV (reference sequence). The CDR3 is made up of 15 amino acids. Trimming stripped 5 bases from V and 4 bases from J, with 17 bases between. The CDR3 nucleotides read TGTGCCAGCAGTCCCCTGAGGGAGATTGGCACTGAAGCTTTCTTT. Translating it yields CASSPLREIGTEAFF.

This clone was seen just once. This chain joins TRBV19 and TRBJ2-7; maybe TRBD1 (7 bases). V was shortened by 10 bases and J by 1 base, with 20 bases between the two germline ends. This CDR3 contains 15 residues. CDR1 LNHDA and CDR2 SQIVND come from the germline V gene (reference sequence). CDR3 residues: CATLGSSGGSYEQYF. CDR3 DNA: TGTGCCACTCTGGGCTCTTCAGGGGGGTCCTACGAGCAGTACTTC.

The chain has TRBV4-2 and TRBJ2-5; D not resolved. Germline V gives CDR1 LGHNA, CDR2 YNFKEQ. Trimming pared 3 bases from V and 5 bases from J, leaving 7 bases between. The CDR3 spans 12 residues. CDR3 residues: CASSQAQETQYF. The CDR3 DNA reads TGTGCCAGCAGCCAGGCCCAGGAGACCCAGTACTTC.

The chain uses TRBV20-1 and TRBJ1-1; D may be TRBD1 (6 bases). The CDR3 loop spans 11 amino acids. Germline V gives CDR1 DFQATT, CDR2 SNEGSKA (reference sequence). V dropped 5 bases and J dropped 7 bases, with 11 bases sitting between them. CDR3 DNA: TGCAGTGCTCGACAGGCGAGTGAAGCTTTCTTT. Translation gives CSARQASEAFF.

Turning to this clone: Within the sample, other DNA sequences also encode this same CDR3. The J gene is TRBJ2-2, the V gene TRBV15; D is ambiguous. In germline, CDR1 is LNHNV, CDR2 YYDKDF (reference sequence). This CDR3 is 15 amino acids long. Trimming shortened V by 0 bases and J by 1 base, and 6 bases separated the two germline ends. CDR3 DNA: TGTGCCACCAGCAGAGATAACAGGAACACCGGGGAGCTGTTTTTT. Protein product: CATSRDNRNTGELFF.

In its sample, this clone was seen once. Here the CDR3 reads CASSFDRGPYNEQFF. CDR3 in DNA: TGTGCCAGCAGCTTCGACAGGGGCCCGTACAATGAGCAGTTCTTC. The V and J genes are TRBV7-2 and TRBJ2-1, with 8 bases matching TRBD1. The CDR3 is made up of 15 amino acids. Germline V lookup: CDR1 SGHTA, CDR2 FQGNSA. V was pared by 3 bases and J by 4 bases, with 5 bases of the junction left unmatched.